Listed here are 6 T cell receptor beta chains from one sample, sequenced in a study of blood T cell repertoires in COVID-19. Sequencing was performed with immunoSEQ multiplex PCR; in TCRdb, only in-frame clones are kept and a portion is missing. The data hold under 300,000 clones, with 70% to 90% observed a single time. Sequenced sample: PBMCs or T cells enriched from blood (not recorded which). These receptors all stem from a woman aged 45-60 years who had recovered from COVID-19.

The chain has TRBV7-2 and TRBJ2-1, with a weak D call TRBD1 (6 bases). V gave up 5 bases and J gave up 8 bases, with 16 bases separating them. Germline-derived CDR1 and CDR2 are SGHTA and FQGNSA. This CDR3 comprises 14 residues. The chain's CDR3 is CASSRQQGNDEQFF. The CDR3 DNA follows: TGTGCCAGCAGCCGGCAACAGGGAAATGATGAGCAGTTCTTC.

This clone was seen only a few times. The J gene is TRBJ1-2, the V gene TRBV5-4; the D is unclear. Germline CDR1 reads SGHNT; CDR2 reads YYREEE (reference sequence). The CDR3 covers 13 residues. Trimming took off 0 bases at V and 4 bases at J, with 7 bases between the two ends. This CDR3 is CASSLASRYGYTF. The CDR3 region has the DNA TGTGCCAGCAGCTTGGCCAGTCGCTATGGCTACACCTTC.

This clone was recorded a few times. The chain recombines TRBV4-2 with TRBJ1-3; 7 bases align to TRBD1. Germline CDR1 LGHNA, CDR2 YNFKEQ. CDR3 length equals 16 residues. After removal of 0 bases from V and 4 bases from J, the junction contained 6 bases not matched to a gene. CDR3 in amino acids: CASSQDPGQEGNTIYF. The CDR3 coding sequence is TGTGCCAGCAGCCAAGATCCCGGACAGGAGGGAAACACCATATATTTT.

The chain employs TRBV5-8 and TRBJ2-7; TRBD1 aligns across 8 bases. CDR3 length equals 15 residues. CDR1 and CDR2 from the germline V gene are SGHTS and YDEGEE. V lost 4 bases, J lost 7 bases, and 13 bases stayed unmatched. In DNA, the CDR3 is TGTGCCAGCAGCCAAAGGACAGGGTGGTCGGGGGAGCAGTACTTC. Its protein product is CASSQRTGWSGEQYF.

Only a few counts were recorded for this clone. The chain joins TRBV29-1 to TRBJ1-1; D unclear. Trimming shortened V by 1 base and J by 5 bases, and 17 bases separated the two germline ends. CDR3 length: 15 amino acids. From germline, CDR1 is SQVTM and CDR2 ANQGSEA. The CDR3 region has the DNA TGCAGCGTTGAAGCGTACGGTAGTCGGGGTACTGAAGCTTTCTTT. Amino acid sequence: CSVEAYGSRGTEAFF.

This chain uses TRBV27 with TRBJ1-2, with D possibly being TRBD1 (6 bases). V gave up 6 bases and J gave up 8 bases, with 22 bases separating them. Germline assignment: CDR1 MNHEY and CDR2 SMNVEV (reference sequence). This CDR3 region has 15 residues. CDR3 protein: CASRPSGTRGGGYTF. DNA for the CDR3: TGTGCCAGCAGGCCCTCAGGGACAAGGGGGGGAGGCTACACCTTC.